The next 30 T cell receptor beta chains were all read from a single sample in a study of radiation and T cells in renal cell carcinoma. Time point here: blood 2 weeks post-SBRT. Stated treatment: 15 Gy SBRT to primary tumor, nephrectomy 4 weeks later. Libraries were prepared by immunoSEQ multiplex PCR; TCRdb keeps only in-frame clonotypes and omits some of them. The table has 40,000 to 60,000 clones, about 80% seen once. The starting material was blood, obtained from a patient whose treatment included radiotherapy and nephrectomy. These receptors were taken from a woman aged 70-85 years with renal cell carcinoma.

This clone occurred a few times. The chain carries TRBV7-9 and TRBJ1-4, with no clear D. Deletions cut 2 bases from V and 3 bases from J, with 4 bases between. CDR3 length equals 13 residues. The germline gives CDR1 SEHNR, CDR2 FQNEAQ (reference sequence). CDR3 nucleotide sequence: TGTGCCAGCAGCTTAATGCCTAATGAAAAACTGTTTTTT. Encoded protein: CASSLMPNEKLFF.

The rearrangement links TRBV6-1 to TRBJ2-7, with D perhaps TRBD2 (6 bases). The CDR3 runs to 14 residues. V lost 0 bases and J 1 base, leaving 7 bases between the germline ends. Germline V gene lookup returns CDR1 MNHNS and CDR2 SASEGT. The CDR3 loop reads CASSEAGRSYEQYF. Here the CDR3 DNA reads TGTGCCAGCAGTGAAGCGGGGAGGTCCTACGAGCAGTACTTC.

This clone was observed a few times. The rearrangement links TRBV10-3 to TRBJ2-1, with 7 nucleotides matching TRBD2. This CDR3 contains 15 residues. The germline CDR1 and CDR2 sequences are ENHRY and SYGVKD. Trimming cost V 9 bases and J 7 bases; bases outside gene matches: 15. As DNA, the CDR3 is TGTGCCATTGGGGAGGGCGGGAGACTTCTGAATGAGCAGTTCTTC. It translates to CAIGEGGRLLNEQFF.

The chain combines TRBV5-6 with TRBJ2-2, with 9 nucleotides matching TRBD1. Losses at the gene ends were 1 base for V and 5 bases for J; bases not matched to a gene: 9. CDR3 length: 17 residues. Germline lookup yields CDR1 SGHDT and CDR2 YYEEEE. The CDR3 sequence: CASSLLTGGYSTGELFF. The CDR3 region has the DNA TGTGCCAGCAGCTTGCTGACAGGGGGGTACAGTACCGGGGAGCTGTTTTTT.

This rearrangement joins TRBV2 to TRBJ1-2; D may be TRBD1 (5 bases). CDR1 SNHLY and CDR2 FYNNEI come from the germline V gene. This CDR3 is 12 amino acids long. Trimming removed 7 bases from V and 6 bases from J, with 12 bases in between. The CDR3 reads CASTRDLNGYTF. CDR3 coding DNA: TGTGCCAGCACTAGGGACCTTAATGGCTACACCTTC.

The V and J genes are TRBV7-9 and TRBJ1-1; D is undetermined. CDR3 length equals 13 residues. V was shortened by 1 base and J by 2 bases, with 5 bases between the two germline ends. The germline gives CDR1 SEHNR, CDR2 FQNEAQ (reference sequence). The CDR3 nucleotides read TGTGCCAGCAGCTTAGGCACTAACACTGAAGCTTTCTTT. Amino acids: CASSLGTNTEAFF.

This chain connects TRBV6-4 to TRBJ1-1, with D hard to call. Germline CDR1 MRHNA, CDR2 SNTAGT. The CDR3 runs 11 residues. V was cut by 6 bases and J by 4 bases, with 6 bases left in between. CDR3 sequence (DNA): TGTGCCAGCAGGAAGATCACTGAAGCTTTCTTT. Translated, it gives CASRKITEAFF.

CDR3 sequence: CASSSGGRGYEQYF. The CDR3, as DNA: TGTGCCAGTAGCTCTGGTGGAAGGGGCTACGAGCAGTACTTC. The rearrangement uses TRBV19 and TRBJ2-7; D possibly corresponds to TRBD1 (5 bases). Per the germline V gene, CDR1 is LNHDA and CDR2 is SQIVND (reference sequence). V lost 6 bases and J lost 3, with 15 bases in between. CDR3 length: 14 amino acids.

This rearrangement joins TRBV7-9 to TRBJ2-3, with D perhaps matching TRBD1 (6 bases). The V gene's germline CDR1 is SEHNR and CDR2 FQNEAQ (reference sequence). Trimming stripped 0 bases from V and 3 bases from J, with 13 bases between. The CDR3 covers 16 residues. The CDR3 region is CASSLAEGTKTDTQYF. CDR3 DNA: TGTGCCAGCAGCTTAGCGGAAGGGACAAAGACAGATACGCAGTATTTT.

The chain couples TRBV9 to TRBJ2-2, with 8 nucleotides matching TRBD2. V was clipped by 4 bases and J by 6 bases; unmatched bases: 11. This CDR3 is 16 amino acids long. Germline lookup yields CDR1 SGDLS and CDR2 YYNGEE. The CDR3 loop is CASSPLSAGGSGELFF. The CDR3 region has the DNA TGTGCCAGCAGCCCCCTATCGGCGGGGGGATCCGGGGAGCTGTTTTTT.

The rearrangement links TRBV7-6 to TRBJ2-7, with 12 nucleotides matching TRBD1. The germline V gene encodes CDR1 SGHVS and CDR2 FNYEAQ. The junction had 3 bases not matched to a gene; V was cut back by 1 base and J by 5 bases. The CDR3 is made up of 15 amino acids. The CDR3 DNA is TGTGCCAGCAGCTTAGGGGGACAGGGGGCCAACGAGCAGTACTTC. This gives the protein CASSLGGQGANEQYF.

The chain is built from TRBV13 and TRBJ2-4, with 7 bases matching TRBD2. V lost 0 bases, J lost 8 bases, and 7 bases stayed unmatched. This CDR3 has 15 residues. The germline gives CDR1 PRHDT, CDR2 FYEKMQ (reference sequence). CDR3 in DNA: TGTGCCAGCAGCTTAGGGTGGGAGGGCAGGTACATTCAGTACTTC. Translation: CASSLGWEGRYIQYF.

This sequence joins TRBV9 and TRBJ1-6, with no clear D. Germline loops: CDR1 SGDLS, CDR2 YYNGEE. V dropped 4 bases and J dropped 12 bases, with 11 bases sitting between them. The CDR3 length is 12 residues. CDR3 region: CASSLPEGPLHF. The CDR3 DNA is TGTGCCAGCAGCCTCCCGGAGGGACCCCTCCACTTT.

The chain recombines TRBV7-2 with TRBJ2-7, with D possibly TRBD2 on 6 matching bases. Germline lookup yields CDR1 SGHTA and CDR2 FQGNSA. Deletions cut 6 bases from V and 1 base from J, with 13 bases between. The CDR3 covers 14 residues. CDR3 loop: CASRSGGGSYEQYF. DNA for the CDR3: TGTGCCAGCAGATCTGGGGGAGGATCCTACGAGCAGTACTTC.

The chain uses TRBV7-8 and TRBJ1-5; TRBD1 matches 9 bases. V lost 5 bases, J lost 4 bases, and 9 bases stayed unmatched. This CDR3 spans 16 amino acids. From germline, CDR1 is SGHVS and CDR2 FQNEAQ. The CDR3, as DNA: TGTGCCAGCAGCCCAACACAACAGGGGGCTAATCAGCCCCAGCATTTT. It codes for CASSPTQQGANQPQHF.

This clone occurred a few times. The V gene is TRBV18, the J gene TRBJ1-1, with no clear D. Between the trimmed V and J ends, which lost 3 bases and 4 bases, there was a span of 6 bases. The CDR3 consists of 12 residues. Looked up from germline, CDR1 is KGHSH and CDR2 is LQKENI. The CDR3: CASSPVSTEAFF. DNA for the CDR3: TGTGCCAGCTCACCGGTCAGCACTGAAGCTTTCTTT. The full variable domain, completed using reference TRBV18 and TRBJ1-1, is NAGVMQNPRHLVRRRGQEARLRCSPMKGHSHVYWYRQLPEEGLKFMVYLQKENIIDESGMPKERFSAEFPKEGPSILRIQQVVRGDSAAYFCASSPVSTEAFFGQGTRLTVV.

The chain combines TRBV7-8 with TRBJ1-1; weak D call: TRBD1 (6 bases). CDR3 length: 16 amino acids. The V end was cut by 1 base, the J end by 4 bases, with 16 bases between. Per the germline V gene, CDR1 is SGHVS and CDR2 is FQNEAQ. CDR3 amino acids: CASSLGGAGVGTEAFF. The CDR3 nucleotides are TGTGCCAGCAGCTTAGGGGGCGCAGGGGTGGGCACTGAAGCTTTCTTT.

This chain links TRBV6-1 with TRBJ1-1; D is undetermined. CDR3 length: 14 residues. V was pared by 6 bases and J by 1 base, with 12 bases between. The germline gives CDR1 MNHNS, CDR2 SASEGT. CDR3 sequence reads: CASREEPWNTEAFF. CDR3 nucleotides: TGTGCCAGCAGGGAGGAGCCCTGGAACACTGAAGCTTTCTTT.

The rearrangement links TRBV5-1 to TRBJ1-1; no clear D. This CDR3 comprises 13 residues. Per the germline V gene, CDR1 is SGHRS and CDR2 is YFSETQ. The V gene lost 3 bases and the J gene lost 8 bases, with 14 bases spanning the gap. The CDR3 here is CASSSVTTPEAFF. The CDR3 DNA sequence: TGCGCCAGCAGCTCGGTAACGACGCCCGAAGCTTTCTTT. Supplemented by reference TRBV5-1 and TRBJ1-1, the full variable domain reads KAGVTQTPRYLIKTRGQQVTLSCSPISGHRSVSWYQQTPGQGLQFLFEYFSETQRNKGNFPGRFSGRQFSNSRSEMNVSTLELGDSALYLCASSSVTTPEAFFGQGTRLTVV.

The rearrangement joins TRBV6-5 to TRBJ2-1, with 11 bases identical to TRBD2. CDR1 is MNHEY and CDR2 is SVGAGI in the germline V gene. V shed 6 bases, J shed 10 bases, and the junction held 11 bases outside the gene matches. The CDR3 totals 15 residues. Here the CDR3 reads CASRQLAGAGREQFF. The CDR3 nucleotides read TGTGCCAGCAGGCAACTAGCGGGAGCGGGAAGGGAGCAGTTCTTC.

This clone was seen only once. The genes are TRBV27 and TRBJ2-1, with TRBD2 as a possible D gene (7 bases). This CDR3 has 17 amino acids. Germline V CDR1 and CDR2: MNHEY, SMNVEV (reference sequence). V dropped 5 bases and J dropped 10 bases, with 27 bases sitting between them. CDR3 in amino acids: CASSIRGWGGAMDEQFF. CDR3 bases: TGTGCCAGCAGTATAAGGGGTTGGGGGGGGGCAATGGACGAGCAGTTCTTC.

This clone was observed a single time. V is TRBV28 and J is TRBJ2-1, with D maybe TRBD2 (5 bases). Germline V CDR1 and CDR2: MDHEN, SYDVKM. The ends were cut back, 7 bases at V and 3 bases at J, with 19 bases in the middle. This CDR3 is built from 16 residues. CDR3 in amino acids: CASMDVGYGVYNEQFF. CDR3 bases: TGTGCCAGCATGGACGTTGGCTACGGGGTCTACAATGAGCAGTTCTTC.

The CDR3 loop reads CASSQDTRVGTGELFF. For the CDR3, the DNA is TGCGCCAGCAGCCAAGACACCAGGGTGGGCACCGGGGAGCTGTTTTTT. V usage is TRBV4-3 and J usage is TRBJ2-2; possibly TRBD1 for D (5 bases). The CDR3 consists of 16 residues. CDR1 LGHNA and CDR2 YSLEER come from the germline V gene. V was shortened by 0 bases and J by 4 bases, with 12 bases between the two germline ends.

This chain links TRBV6-1 with TRBJ2-2, with D hard to call. Trimming removed 3 bases at V and 1 base at J, with 9 bases between. The germline CDR1 and CDR2 sequences are MNHNS and SASEGT. The CDR3 is 15 amino acids. CDR3 coding DNA: TGTGCCAGCAGTGATGCGGCAGGGAACACCGGGGAGCTGTTTTTT. This translates into CASSDAAGNTGELFF.

This clone appeared a few times. The V call is TRBV13, the J call TRBJ1-2; D uncertain. The germline V gene encodes CDR1 PRHDT and CDR2 FYEKMQ (reference sequence). The CDR3 is 16 amino acids. The V end lost 1 base, the J end lost 8 bases, and 20 bases lay between the germline ends. The CDR3 DNA reads TGTGCCAGCAGCTTAGAGGTCCAGGCCCCAACTGGGGGCTACACCTTC. This translates into CASSLEVQAPTGGYTF.

J is TRBJ1-1 and V is TRBV27, with 7 bases fitting TRBD1. The CDR3 is 14 residues long. From germline, CDR1 is MNHEY and CDR2 SMNVEV (reference sequence). With 3 bases clipped from V and 6 bases from J, the junction kept 7 bases outside the gene matches. CDR3 nucleotide sequence: TGTGCCAGCAGTTTCCAACAGGGGAGGGCTGAAGCTTTCTTT. The encoded protein is CASSFQQGRAEAFF.

The chain joins TRBV15 to TRBJ1-4, with D unresolved. The germline gives CDR1 LNHNV, CDR2 YYDKDF (reference sequence). V gave up 0 bases and J gave up 0 bases, with 8 bases separating them. CDR3 size: 16 residues. The CDR3 is CATSRDLAATNEKLFF. The CDR3 region has the DNA TGTGCCACCAGCAGAGATCTGGCTGCAACTAATGAAAAACTGTTTTTT.

The CDR3 protein is CASSPRADSWQNSPLHF. DNA for the CDR3: TGTGCCAGCAGCCCACGAGCTGACAGTTGGCAAAACTCACCCCTCCACTTT. J is TRBJ1-6 and V is TRBV9, with D maybe TRBD1 (5 bases). CDR1 is SGDLS and CDR2 is YYNGEE in the germline V gene. V lost 4 bases to trimming and J lost 10 bases, with 24 bases between them. CDR3 length equals 17 residues.

The genes are TRBV5-6 and TRBJ2-3, with 12 bases lining up with TRBD2. Germline V gene sequence: CDR1 SGHDT, CDR2 YYEEEE. CDR3 length: 16 amino acids. Trimming removed 6 bases from V and 5 bases from J; junction bases left unmatched: 10. The CDR3 DNA sequence: TGTGCCAGCAATACTGGACTAGCGGGGCCTTTAGATACGCAGTATTTT. Its protein product is CASNTGLAGPLDTQYF.

J is TRBJ1-6 and V is TRBV27; D call uncertain. Germline-derived CDR1 and CDR2 are MNHEY and SMNVEV (reference sequence). The CDR3 contains 13 residues. The ends were cut back, 2 bases at V and 5 bases at J, with 4 bases in the middle. The CDR3 sequence is CASSLLDNSPLHF. For the CDR3, the DNA is TGTGCCAGCAGTTTACTAGATAATTCACCCCTCCACTTT.